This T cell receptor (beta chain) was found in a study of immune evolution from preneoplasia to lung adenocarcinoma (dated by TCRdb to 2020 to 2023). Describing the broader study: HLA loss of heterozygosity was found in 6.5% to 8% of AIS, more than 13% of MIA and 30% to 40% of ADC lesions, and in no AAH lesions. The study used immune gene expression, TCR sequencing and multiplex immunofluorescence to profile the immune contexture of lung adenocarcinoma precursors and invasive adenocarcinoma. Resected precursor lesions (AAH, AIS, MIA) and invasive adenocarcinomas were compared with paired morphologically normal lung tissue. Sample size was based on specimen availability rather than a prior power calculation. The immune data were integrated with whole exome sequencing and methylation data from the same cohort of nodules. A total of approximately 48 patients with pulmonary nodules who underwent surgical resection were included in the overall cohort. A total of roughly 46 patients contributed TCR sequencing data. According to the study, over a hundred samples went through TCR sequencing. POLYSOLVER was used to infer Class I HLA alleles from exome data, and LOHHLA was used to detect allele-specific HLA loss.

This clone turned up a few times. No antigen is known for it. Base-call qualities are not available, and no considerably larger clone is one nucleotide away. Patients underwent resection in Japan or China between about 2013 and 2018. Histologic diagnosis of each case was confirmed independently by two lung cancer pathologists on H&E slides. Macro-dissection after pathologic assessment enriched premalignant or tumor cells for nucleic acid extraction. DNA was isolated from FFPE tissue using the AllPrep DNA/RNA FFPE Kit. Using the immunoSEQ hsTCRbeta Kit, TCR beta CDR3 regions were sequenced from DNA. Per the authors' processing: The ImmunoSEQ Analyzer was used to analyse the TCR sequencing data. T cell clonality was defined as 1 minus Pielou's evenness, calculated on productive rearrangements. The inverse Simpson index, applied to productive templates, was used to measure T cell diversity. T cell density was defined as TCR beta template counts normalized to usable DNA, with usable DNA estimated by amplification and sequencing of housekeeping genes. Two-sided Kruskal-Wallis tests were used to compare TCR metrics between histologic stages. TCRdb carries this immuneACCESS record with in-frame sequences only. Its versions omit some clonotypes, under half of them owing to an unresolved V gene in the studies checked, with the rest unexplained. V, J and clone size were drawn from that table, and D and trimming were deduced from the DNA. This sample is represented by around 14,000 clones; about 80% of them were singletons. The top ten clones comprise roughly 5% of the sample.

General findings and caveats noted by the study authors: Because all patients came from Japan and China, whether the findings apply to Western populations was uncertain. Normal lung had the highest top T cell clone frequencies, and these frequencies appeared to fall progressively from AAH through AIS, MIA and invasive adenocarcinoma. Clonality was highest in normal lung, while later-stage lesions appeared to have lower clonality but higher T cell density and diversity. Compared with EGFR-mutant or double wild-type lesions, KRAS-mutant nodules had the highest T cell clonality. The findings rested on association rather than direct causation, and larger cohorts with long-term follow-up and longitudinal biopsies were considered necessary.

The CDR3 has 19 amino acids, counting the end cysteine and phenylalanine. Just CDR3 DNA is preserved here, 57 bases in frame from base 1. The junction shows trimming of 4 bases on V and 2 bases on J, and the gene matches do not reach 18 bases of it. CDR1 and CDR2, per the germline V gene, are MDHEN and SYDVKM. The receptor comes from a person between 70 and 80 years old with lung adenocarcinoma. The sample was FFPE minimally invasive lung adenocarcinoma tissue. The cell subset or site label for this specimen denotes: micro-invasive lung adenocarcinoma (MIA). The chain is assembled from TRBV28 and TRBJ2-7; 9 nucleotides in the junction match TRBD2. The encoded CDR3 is CASSSNPSSTSGSAYEQYF. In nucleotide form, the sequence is TGTGCCAGCAGTTCCAACCCGTCGTCGACTAGCGGTTCTGCCTACGAGCAGTACTTC.